The 15 T cell receptor beta chains in this list originate from one sample, sequenced in a study of OX40 agonist ivuxolimab in advanced cancers. Assay used: immunoSEQ multiplex PCR; TCRdb lists only in-frame clones, some missing. Here the sample spans more than 45,000 clones, 88% being singletons. Material: CD4+ or CD8+ T cells sorted from blood, obtained in a trial of the OX40 agonist ivuxolimab. Receptors originate from an adult with an advanced solid tumor such as melanoma, head and neck, liver or kidney cancer.

The rearrangement joins TRBV28 to TRBJ2-4, with TRBD2 as a possible D gene (5 bases). Germline assignment: CDR1 MDHEN and CDR2 SYDVKM. V gave up 3 bases and J gave up 0 bases, with 15 bases separating them. The CDR3 is 17 residues long. Written as DNA, the CDR3 is TGTGCCAGCAGTTTCTTGGACTTGTGGGGAGCCAAAAACATTCAGTACTTC. Protein product: CASSFLDLWGAKNIQYF.

The chain recombines TRBV7-8 with TRBJ1-4; D gene uncertain. The CDR3 has 14 amino acids. The ends were cut back, 2 bases at V and 6 bases at J, with 10 bases in the middle. CDR1 is SGHVS and CDR2 is FQNEAQ in the germline V gene. DNA for the CDR3: TGTGCCAGCAGCTTACAGAGGGCTGATGAAAAACTGTTTTTT. Residues: CASSLQRADEKLFF.

The V and J genes are TRBV9 and TRBJ2-1, with 13 nucleotides matching TRBD2. Germline-derived CDR1 and CDR2 are SGDLS and YYNGEE. CDR3 length equals 16 residues. V lost 3 bases, J lost 7 bases, and 7 bases stayed unmatched. For the CDR3, the DNA is TGTGCCAGCAGCGCTCCACTAGCGGGAGGGGGGAATGAGCAGTTCTTC. Translating it yields CASSAPLAGGGNEQFF.

This clone has a handful of counts. The chain couples TRBV29-1 to TRBJ2-3, with TRBD1 identical over 7 bases. Germline V gene sequence: CDR1 SQVTM, CDR2 ANQGSEA. The length of the CDR3 is 11 residues. With V trimmed by 1 base and J by 10 bases, 2 bases remained unmatched. CDR3 residues: CSVEGQGPQYF. CDR3 nucleotides: TGCAGCGTTGAAGGACAGGGCCCGCAGTATTTT.

The chain uses TRBV5-4 and TRBJ1-2; 7 bases line up with TRBD1. Germline V gene lookup returns CDR1 SGHNT and CDR2 YYREEE (reference sequence). The CDR3 loop spans 14 amino acids. The J segment lost 4 bases and the V segment lost 4 bases, leaving 7 bases of the junction unmatched. The CDR3 DNA sequence: TGTGCCAGCAGCCAAGGGGGCGCGGGCTATGGCTACACCTTC. It specifies CASSQGGAGYGYTF.

The chain combines TRBV6-5 with TRBJ1-2; the D gene is possibly TRBD1 (6 bases). The V end was cut by 6 bases, the J end by 5 bases, with 16 bases between. The CDR3 extends over 14 amino acids. Per the germline V gene, CDR1 is MNHEY and CDR2 is SVGAGI. CDR3 bases: TGTGCCAGCAGGGACAGTTTAAGCCATTATGGCTACACCTTC. It translates to CASRDSLSHYGYTF.

The genes are TRBV4-1 and TRBJ2-2, with TRBD2 matching over 9 bases. CDR3 length: 19 residues. The V segment lost 4 bases and the J segment 5 bases; nucleotides outside the gene matches: 17. Germline V gene sequence: CDR1 MGHRA, CDR2 YSYEKL. The CDR3: CASSLKRGSSGRSTGELFF. CDR3 nucleotides: TGCGCCAGCAGCCTAAAAAGGGGTTCAAGCGGGAGGTCTACCGGGGAGCTGTTTTTT.

V and J are TRBV5-4 and TRBJ2-2; TRBD1 agrees at 9 bases. V lost 0 bases, J lost 4 bases, and 10 bases stayed unmatched. Germline values: CDR1 SGHNT, CDR2 YYREEE (reference sequence). This CDR3 region has 18 residues. CDR3 bases: TGTGCCAGCAGCTTGGAACCCGGGACAGGGCCCCGCACCGGGGAGCTGTTTTTT. Protein sequence: CASSLEPGTGPRTGELFF.

The chain carries TRBV7-3 and TRBJ2-3; possible D gene TRBD2, 6 bases. This CDR3 spans 16 amino acids. The germline V gene encodes CDR1 SGHTA and CDR2 FQGTGA. V lost 3 bases to trimming and J lost 3 bases, with 16 bases between them. This CDR3 is CASSFGHGGMTDTQYF. The CDR3 DNA is TGTGCCAGCAGCTTTGGTCACGGCGGGATGACAGATACGCAGTATTTT.

In DNA form, the CDR3 reads TGTGCCAGTAAATTGGCGGGCGGAGTATACGAGCAGTACTTC. Amino acids: CASKLAGGVYEQYF. The chain uses TRBV2 and TRBJ2-7; TRBD2 is a possible D gene (5 bases). Trimming stripped 9 bases from V and 4 bases from J, with 19 bases between. The germline CDR1 and CDR2 sequences are SNHLY and FYNNEI. The CDR3 is made up of 14 amino acids. Supplemented by reference TRBV2 and TRBJ2-7, the full variable domain reads EPEVTQTPSHQVTQMGQEVILRCVPISNHLYFYWYRQILGQKVEFLVSFYNNEISEKSEIFDDQFSVERPDGSNFTLKIRSTKLEDSAMYFCASKLAGGVYEQYFGPGTRLTVT.

J is TRBJ2-7 and V is TRBV11-3; D may correspond to TRBD1 or TRBD2 (6 bases each). There are 14 residues in the CDR3. Trimming left V 2 bases short and J 0 bases short, with 8 bases between. CDR1 and CDR2 from the germline V gene are SGHNT and YENEEA. This CDR3 is CASSLRGDSYEQYF. CDR3 sequence (DNA): TGTGCCAGCAGCTTAAGGGGGGACTCCTACGAGCAGTACTTC.

The gene calls are TRBV30 and TRBJ1-3; D is unclear. The CDR3 covers 13 residues. The V and J ends lost 5 bases and 5 bases respectively, with 13 bases between them. Germline CDR1 is GTSNPN and CDR2 is SVGIG (reference sequence). DNA for the CDR3: TGTGCCTGGGAGGGCCCCGGGAGAAACACCATATATTTT. Its protein is CAWEGPGRNTIYF.

The table lists this clone with a count of one. This rearrangement joins TRBV9 to TRBJ1-1; D gene unclear. Germline-derived CDR1 and CDR2 are SGDLS and YYNGEE. V lost 0 bases and J 3 bases, leaving 9 bases between the germline ends. The CDR3 runs to 14 residues. The CDR3 here is CASSVGGSDTEAFF. DNA of the CDR3: TGTGCCAGCAGCGTAGGTGGGTCCGACACTGAAGCTTTCTTT.

The chain joins TRBV4-1 to TRBJ2-7; 8 bases are a match to TRBD1. Trimming took 0 bases from V and 5 from J; bases not matched to a gene: 9. Germline V gene sequence: CDR1 MGHRA, CDR2 YSYEKL. This CDR3 is 16 amino acids long. CDR3 nucleotides: TGCGCCAGCAGCCAAGAGGGAGTGGACAGGGTGAACGAGCAGTACTTC. Protein product: CASSQEGVDRVNEQYF.

The genes are TRBV6-5 and TRBJ1-2, with D perhaps TRBD1 (5 bases). Trimming took off 6 bases at V and 3 bases at J, with 17 bases between the two ends. Germline V lookup: CDR1 MNHEY, CDR2 SVGAGI. This CDR3 spans 15 amino acids. CDR3 residues: CASRRVPTGDYGYTF. In DNA form, the CDR3 reads TGTGCCAGCAGAAGAGTGCCAACAGGAGACTATGGCTACACCTTC.